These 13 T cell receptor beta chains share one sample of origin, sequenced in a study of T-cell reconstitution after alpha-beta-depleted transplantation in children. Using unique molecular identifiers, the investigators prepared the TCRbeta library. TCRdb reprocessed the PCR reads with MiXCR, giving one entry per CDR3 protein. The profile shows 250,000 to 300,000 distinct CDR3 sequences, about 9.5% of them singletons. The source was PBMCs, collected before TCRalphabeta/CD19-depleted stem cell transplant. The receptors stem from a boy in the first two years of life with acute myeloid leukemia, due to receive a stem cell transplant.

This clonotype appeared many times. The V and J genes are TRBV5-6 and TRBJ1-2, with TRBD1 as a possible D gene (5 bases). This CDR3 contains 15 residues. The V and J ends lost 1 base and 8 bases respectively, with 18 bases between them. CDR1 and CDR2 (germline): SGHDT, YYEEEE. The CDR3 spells CASSLISLGVYGYTF. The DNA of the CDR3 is TGTGCCAGCAGCTTGATTTCCTTGGGGGTATACGGCTACACCTTC.

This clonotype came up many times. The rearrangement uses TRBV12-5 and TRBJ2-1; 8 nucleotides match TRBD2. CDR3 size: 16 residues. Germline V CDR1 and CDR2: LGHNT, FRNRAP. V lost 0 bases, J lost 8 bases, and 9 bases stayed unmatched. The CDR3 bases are TGTGCTAGTGGTTTGGTAGTATGGGAGACTAGCGATGAGCAGTTCTTC. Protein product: CASGLVVWETSDEQFF.

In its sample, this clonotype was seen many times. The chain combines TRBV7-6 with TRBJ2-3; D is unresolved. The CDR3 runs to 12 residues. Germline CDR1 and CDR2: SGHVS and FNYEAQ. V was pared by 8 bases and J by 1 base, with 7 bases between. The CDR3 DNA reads TGTGCCAGCGGGCCCCGCACAGATACGCAGTATTTT. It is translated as CASGPRTDTQYF.

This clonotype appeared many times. For the CDR3, the DNA is TGTGCCAGCAGCTTAGACCTGGGACTAGCCTACAATGAGCAGTTCTTC. Translation: CASSLDLGLAYNEQFF. V is TRBV7-6 and J is TRBJ2-1, with TRBD2 matching over 8 bases. The CDR3 consists of 16 residues. With V trimmed by 1 base and J by 2 bases, 4 bases remained unmatched. The germline V gene has CDR1 SGHVS and CDR2 FNYEAQ. The whole variable domain, remainder taken from reference TRBV7-6 and TRBJ2-1, is GAGVSQSPRYKVTKRGQDVALRCDPISGHVSLYWYRQALGQGPEFLTYFNYEAQQDKSGLPNDRFSAERPEGSISTLTIQRTEQRDSAMYRCASSLDLGLAYNEQFFGPGTRLTVL.

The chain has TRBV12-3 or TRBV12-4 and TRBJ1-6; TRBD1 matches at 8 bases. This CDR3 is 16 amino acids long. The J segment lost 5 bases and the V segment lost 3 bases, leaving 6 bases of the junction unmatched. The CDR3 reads CASSFSGTGNNSPLHF. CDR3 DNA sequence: TGTGCCAGCAGTTTCTCCGGGACAGGAAATAATTCACCCCTCCACTTT.

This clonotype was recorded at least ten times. CDR3 nucleotides: TGTGCCAGCAGTGACGGGACAGCGTTCCCTATAGATGGCTACACCTTC. Translating it yields CASSDGTAFPIDGYTF. The rearrangement uses TRBV25-1 and TRBJ1-2; 7 nucleotides line up with TRBD1. J was trimmed by 6 bases and V by 3 bases; bases with no gene match: 13. This CDR3 spans 16 amino acids. Germline V gene data show CDR1 as MGHDK and CDR2 as SYGVNS.

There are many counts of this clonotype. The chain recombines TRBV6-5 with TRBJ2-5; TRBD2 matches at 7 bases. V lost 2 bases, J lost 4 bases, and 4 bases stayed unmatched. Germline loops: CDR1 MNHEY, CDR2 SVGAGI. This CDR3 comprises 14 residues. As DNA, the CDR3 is TGTGCCAGCAGTTACCGCAGGGAGGGAGAGACCCAGTACTTC. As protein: CASSYRREGETQYF.

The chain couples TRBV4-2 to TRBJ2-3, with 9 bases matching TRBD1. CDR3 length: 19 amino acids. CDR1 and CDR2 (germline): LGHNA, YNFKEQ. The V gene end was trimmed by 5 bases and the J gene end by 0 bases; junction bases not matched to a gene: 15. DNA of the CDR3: TGTGCCAGCAGCGCGTTCCGGGACAGGGTTGAAGCTAGCACAGATACGCAGTATTTT. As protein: CASSAFRDRVEASTDTQYF.

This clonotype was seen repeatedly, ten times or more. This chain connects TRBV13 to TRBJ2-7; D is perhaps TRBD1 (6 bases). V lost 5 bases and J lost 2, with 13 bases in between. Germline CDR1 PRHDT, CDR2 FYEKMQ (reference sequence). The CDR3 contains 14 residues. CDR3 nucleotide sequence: TGTGCCAGCAGCCTGAGGACAGCTACCTACGAGCAGTACTTC. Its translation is CASSLRTATYEQYF. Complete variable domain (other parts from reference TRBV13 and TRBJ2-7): AAGVIQSPRHLIKEKRETATLKCYPIPRHDTVYWYQQGPGQDPQFLISFYEKMQSDKGSIPDRFSAQQFSDYHSELNMSSLELGDSALYFCASSLRTATYEQYFGPGTRLTVT.

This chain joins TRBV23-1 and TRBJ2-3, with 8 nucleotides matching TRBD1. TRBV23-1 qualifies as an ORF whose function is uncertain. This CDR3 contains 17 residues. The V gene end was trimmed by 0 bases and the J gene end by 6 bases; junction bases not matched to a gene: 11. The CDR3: CASSQSEGQVSGDTQYF. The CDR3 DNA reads TGCGCCAGCAGTCAATCTGAGGGACAGGTATCCGGGGATACGCAGTATTTT.

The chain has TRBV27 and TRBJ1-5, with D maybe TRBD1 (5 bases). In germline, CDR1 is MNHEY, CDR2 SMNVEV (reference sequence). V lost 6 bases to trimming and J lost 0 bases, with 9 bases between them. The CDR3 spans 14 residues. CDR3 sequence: CASRGEYSNQPQHF. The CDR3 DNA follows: TGTGCCAGCAGGGGGGAATATAGCAATCAGCCCCAGCATTTT.

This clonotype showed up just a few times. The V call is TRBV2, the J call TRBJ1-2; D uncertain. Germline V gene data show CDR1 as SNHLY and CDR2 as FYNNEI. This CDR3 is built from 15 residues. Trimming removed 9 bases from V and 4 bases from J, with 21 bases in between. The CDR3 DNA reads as TGTGCCAGAAACGGCCTACGGACTACTTTCTATGGCTACACCTTC. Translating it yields CARNGLRTTFYGYTF.

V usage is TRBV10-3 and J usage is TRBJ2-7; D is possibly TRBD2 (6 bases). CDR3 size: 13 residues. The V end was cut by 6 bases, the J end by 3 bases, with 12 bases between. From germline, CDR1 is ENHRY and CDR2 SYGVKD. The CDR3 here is CAISGTFLYEQYF. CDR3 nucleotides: TGTGCCATCAGCGGGACTTTTCTCTACGAGCAGTACTTC.